A selection of T cell receptor beta chains follows, all from one sample in a study of cytomegalovirus exposure and HLA in healthy donors. Only in-frame clones appear in the TCRdb table, and some are missing; sequencing was by immunoSEQ multiplex PCR. This sample has about 190,000 clones; roughly 77% occur once, and the top ten carry approximately 5%. Input material: PBMCs. These receptors all come from a man aged 30 to 39 in good health and CMV-seropositive. The CDR3 runs from the conserved cysteine through the conserved F or W. Fields, in order: D gene, J gene, clone size, V gene, CDR3 length, CDR3 DNA, CDR3 protein. The D gene is left open where the match is weak. Size is stated for part of the rows, as once, few or many counts, or as a class when the clone is expanded.

d_call: TRBD2; j_call: TRBJ2-1; clone_size: NA; v_call: TRBV5-4; cdr3_length: 15; cdr3_nt: TGTGCCAGCAGCTCACAGACTAGCGGGAGAGATGAGCAGTTCTTC; cdr3_aa: CASSSQTSGRDEQFF
d_call: NA; j_call: TRBJ2-3; clone_size: NA; v_call: TRBV30; cdr3_length: 12; cdr3_nt: TGTGCCTGGAGGGGACTGCAAGATACGCAGTATTTT; cdr3_aa: CAWRGLQDTQYF
d_call: TRBD2; j_call: TRBJ2-1; clone_size: few; v_call: TRBV5-1; cdr3_length: 15; cdr3_nt: TGCGCCAGCGAGCCAGCGGGAGCTTCGGGCAATGAGCAGTTCTTC; cdr3_aa: CASEPAGASGNEQFF
d_call: NA; j_call: TRBJ2-1; clone_size: NA; v_call: TRBV25-1; cdr3_length: 14; cdr3_nt: TGTGCCAGCAGTGGCCACGACAGGTTTGGAGAGCAGTTCTTC; cdr3_aa: CASSGHDRFGEQFF
d_call: NA; j_call: TRBJ2-7; clone_size: NA; v_call: TRBV5-4; cdr3_length: 15; cdr3_nt: TGTGCCAGCAGCACCCCTCTAGGAAGCTCCTACGAGCAGTACTTC; cdr3_aa: CASSTPLGSSYEQYF
d_call: NA; j_call: TRBJ2-3; clone_size: NA; v_call: TRBV11-2; cdr3_length: 17; cdr3_nt: TGTGCCAGCAGCTTACGAGGGGTAGCGGTAGTCACAGATACGCAGTATTTT; cdr3_aa: CASSLRGVAVVTDTQYF
d_call: NA; j_call: TRBJ2-3; clone_size: few; v_call: TRBV9; cdr3_length: 14; cdr3_nt: TGTGCCAGCAGCGGCAGGGATAGCACAGATACGCAGTATTTT; cdr3_aa: CASSGRDSTDTQYF
d_call: NA; j_call: TRBJ2-5; clone_size: NA; v_call: TRBV5-1; cdr3_length: 13; cdr3_nt: TGCGCCAGCAGCCCGGGACTCCAAGAGACCCAGTACTTC; cdr3_aa: CASSPGLQETQYF
d_call: TRBD2; j_call: TRBJ2-1; clone_size: NA; v_call: TRBV6-6; cdr3_length: 16; cdr3_nt: TGTGCCAGCAGCCCACGTAGCGGGAGCTCCTACAATGAGCAGTTCTTC; cdr3_aa: CASSPRSGSSYNEQFF
d_call: NA; j_call: TRBJ1-5; clone_size: NA; v_call: TRBV18; cdr3_length: 13; cdr3_nt: TGTGCCAGCTCACAAGACAGCGATCAGCCCCAGCATTTT; cdr3_aa: CASSQDSDQPQHF
d_call: NA; j_call: TRBJ1-1; clone_size: many; v_call: TRBV5-6; cdr3_length: 15; cdr3_nt: TGTGCCAGCAGCTTTCCATCGCGCTTGAACACTGAAGCTTTCTTT; cdr3_aa: CASSFPSRLNTEAFF
d_call: TRBD2; j_call: TRBJ2-5; clone_size: NA; v_call: TRBV7-2; cdr3_length: 17; cdr3_nt: TGTGCCAGCAGCTTATTGGGGGGACTAGCAGCCCAAGAGACCCAGTACTTC; cdr3_aa: CASSLLGGLAAQETQYF
d_call: TRBD1; j_call: TRBJ1-2; clone_size: few; v_call: TRBV7-9; cdr3_length: 15; cdr3_nt: TGTGCCAGCAGGCCCGGGACAGGGAATAAGAATGGCTACACCTTC; cdr3_aa: CASRPGTGNKNGYTF
d_call: TRBD2; j_call: TRBJ2-1; clone_size: once; v_call: TRBV2; cdr3_length: 14; cdr3_nt: TGTGCCAGGGTGACTAGCGGGGCCAACAATGAGCAGTTCTTC; cdr3_aa: CARVTSGANNEQFF
d_call: TRBD2; j_call: TRBJ2-5; clone_size: NA; v_call: TRBV7-2; cdr3_length: 15; cdr3_nt: TGTGCCAGCAGCTTAGTGGGGGGGGGCCAAGAGACCCAGTACTTC; cdr3_aa: CASSLVGGGQETQYF
d_call: TRBD1; j_call: TRBJ1-1; clone_size: few; v_call: TRBV18; cdr3_length: 13; cdr3_nt: TGTGCCAGCTCATCGGGACAGGACACTGAAGCTTTCTTT; cdr3_aa: CASSSGQDTEAFF
d_call: TRBD2; j_call: TRBJ2-7; clone_size: NA; v_call: TRBV6-5; cdr3_length: 16; cdr3_nt: TGTGCCAGCAGTTACTCGTCTCGGACTAGTATCTACGAGCAGTACTTC; cdr3_aa: CASSYSSRTSIYEQYF
d_call: TRBD2; j_call: TRBJ2-3; clone_size: NA; v_call: TRBV7-9; cdr3_length: 16; cdr3_nt: TGTGCCAGCAGCTTAGGCCTAGCGGGGGGGACAGATACGCAGTATTTT; cdr3_aa: CASSLGLAGGTDTQYF
d_call: NA; j_call: TRBJ2-1; clone_size: NA; v_call: TRBV7-8; cdr3_length: 15; cdr3_nt: TGTGCCAGCAGGGGTGGGAGGAGCTCCTACAATGAGCAGTTCTTC; cdr3_aa: CASRGGRSSYNEQFF
d_call: TRBD1; j_call: TRBJ2-7; clone_size: NA; v_call: TRBV7-3; cdr3_length: 14; cdr3_nt: TGTGCCAGCAGCCACCGACAGGGGGCGGGCGAGCAGTACTTC; cdr3_aa: CASSHRQGAGEQYF
d_call: NA; j_call: TRBJ2-4; clone_size: NA; v_call: TRBV7-3; cdr3_length: 13; cdr3_nt: TGTGCCAGCAGCTTGGGGGGTAGAGACATTCAGTACTTC; cdr3_aa: CASSLGGRDIQYF
d_call: TRBD1; j_call: TRBJ2-7; clone_size: NA; v_call: TRBV6-1; cdr3_length: 15; cdr3_nt: TGTGCCAGCAGTGAAGCAGGACAGGGGGCTGGAGAGCAGTACTTC; cdr3_aa: CASSEAGQGAGEQYF
d_call: TRBD2; j_call: TRBJ2-1; clone_size: NA; v_call: TRBV7-2; cdr3_length: 14; cdr3_nt: TGTGCCGTGGTCGGGGGGACCCCGTTTCAAGAGCAGTTCTTC; cdr3_aa: CAVVGGTPFQEQFF
d_call: TRBD1; j_call: TRBJ1-5; clone_size: once; v_call: TRBV7-3; cdr3_length: 18; cdr3_nt: TGTGCCAGCAGCTCACTTCGGACAGGGGGAATTGGCAATCAGCCCCAGCATTTT; cdr3_aa: CASSSLRTGGIGNQPQHF
d_call: TRBD1; j_call: TRBJ1-1; clone_size: once; v_call: TRBV2; cdr3_length: 14; cdr3_nt: TGTGCCAGCAATCGACAGGGGGCTGGCACTGAAGCTTTCTTT; cdr3_aa: CASNRQGAGTEAFF
d_call: NA; j_call: TRBJ1-4; clone_size: NA; v_call: TRBV4-1; cdr3_length: 17; cdr3_nt: TGCGCCAGCAGCCAAGATGGTACAACCAGTCCCAATGAAAAACTGTTTTTT; cdr3_aa: CASSQDGTTSPNEKLFF
d_call: TRBD2; j_call: TRBJ2-1; clone_size: NA; v_call: TRBV7-3; cdr3_length: 15; cdr3_nt: TGTGCCAGCAGTAAGAGCGGGAGCTCCTACAATGAGCAGTTCTTC; cdr3_aa: CASSKSGSSYNEQFF
d_call: NA; j_call: TRBJ2-4; clone_size: NA; v_call: TRBV2; cdr3_length: 15; cdr3_nt: TGTGCCAGCAGTGACGGGGGGCTAATTGGGGACATTCAGTACTTC; cdr3_aa: CASSDGGLIGDIQYF
d_call: NA; j_call: TRBJ1-2; clone_size: NA; v_call: TRBV5-6; cdr3_length: 13; cdr3_nt: TGTGCCAGCAGCTTGGGTACAGAGTATGGCTACACCTTC; cdr3_aa: CASSLGTEYGYTF
d_call: TRBD1; j_call: TRBJ1-3; clone_size: NA; v_call: TRBV7-9; cdr3_length: 18; cdr3_nt: TGTGCCAGCAGCTTAGTTTTAGGGACAGCGGTCTCTGGAAACACCATATATTTT; cdr3_aa: CASSLVLGTAVSGNTIYF
d_call: TRBD2; j_call: TRBJ2-5; clone_size: NA; v_call: TRBV7-3; cdr3_length: 15; cdr3_nt: TGTGCCAGCAGCCGAATACTAGCGGGGGGAGAGACCCAGTACTTC; cdr3_aa: CASSRILAGGETQYF
d_call: TRBD2; j_call: TRBJ2-1; clone_size: NA; v_call: TRBV4-1; cdr3_length: 16; cdr3_nt: TGCGCCAGCAGCCCCTCCGGGCTAGCGGGCTACAATGAGCAGTTCTTC; cdr3_aa: CASSPSGLAGYNEQFF
d_call: NA; j_call: TRBJ1-1; clone_size: NA; v_call: TRBV13; cdr3_length: 15; cdr3_nt: TGTGCCAGCAGCCCCTCGGGGAGGCTGAACACTGAAGCTTTCTTT; cdr3_aa: CASSPSGRLNTEAFF
d_call: NA; j_call: TRBJ2-5; clone_size: NA; v_call: TRBV19; cdr3_length: 16; cdr3_nt: TGTGCCAGTAGTACAGGATCCTGGACAGCACAAGAGACCCAGTACTTC; cdr3_aa: CASSTGSWTAQETQYF
d_call: TRBD2; j_call: TRBJ2-2; clone_size: NA; v_call: TRBV7-8; cdr3_length: 16; cdr3_nt: TGTGCCAGCAGCTTCCGGACTAGCGGGAGTTCCGGGGAGCTGTTTTTT; cdr3_aa: CASSFRTSGSSGELFF
d_call: TRBD2; j_call: TRBJ2-1; clone_size: NA; v_call: TRBV5-1; cdr3_length: 15; cdr3_nt: TGCGCCAGCAGCTTGGCTAGCGGCCCCCACAATGAGCAGTTCTTC; cdr3_aa: CASSLASGPHNEQFF
d_call: NA; j_call: TRBJ2-7; clone_size: NA; v_call: TRBV29-1; cdr3_length: 15; cdr3_nt: TGCAGCGCCCGCCCCGCAGCAGGGGACCCCTACGAGCAGTACTTC; cdr3_aa: CSARPAAGDPYEQYF
d_call: NA; j_call: TRBJ2-4; clone_size: NA; v_call: TRBV4-1; cdr3_length: 14; cdr3_nt: TGCGCCAGCAGCCAAGATGAGGGTGAAAACATTCAGTACTTC; cdr3_aa: CASSQDEGENIQYF
d_call: NA; j_call: TRBJ2-1; clone_size: NA; v_call: TRBV27; cdr3_length: 14; cdr3_nt: TGTGCCAGCAGTCGGCAGGGCCCCTACAATGAGCAGTTCTTC; cdr3_aa: CASSRQGPYNEQFF